This record looks at one TCR beta chain sequence and its context. Its target is unknown. The data originate from a study of shared clonotypes between healthy human individuals. About the research overall: Each donor had three CD4 naive, three CD4 memory, two CD8 naive and one CD8 memory plate.

Germline V gene lookup returns CDR1 MNHEY and CDR2 SMNVEV (reference sequence). The CDR3 covers 14 residues. Trimming stripped 3 bases from V and 5 bases from J, with 14 bases between. Positive CCR7 selection of CD45RO-negative cells yielded the naive CD8 cells, and terminally differentiated effector memory CD45RA+ cells were excluded. General study findings and limits: Researchers found naive subsets generally carried larger estimated richness than memory subsets.

The assay used deep level. Sorted-subset replicate PCR reactions were performed with about 200 ng DNA, corresponding to roughly 29,000 T cell genomes. Libraries were prepared by immunoSEQ multiplex PCR; TCRdb keeps only in-frame clonotypes and omits some of them. This sample yields some 2.1 million clones, of which 80% to 95% are seen a single time; less than 2% belongs to the top ten. This chain joins TRBV27 and TRBJ2-7, with TRBD1 as a possible D gene (5 bases). Sequencing was carried out using naive CD8+ T cells from PBMCs. This sequence was found in a man aged 18 to 30 in good health. Some clones in this sample may be carry-over from other donors' samples. The CDR3 reads CASSFGAGFDEQYF. The CDR3 DNA follows: TGTGCCAGCAGTTTTGGGGCAGGGTTCGACGAGCAGTACTTC.